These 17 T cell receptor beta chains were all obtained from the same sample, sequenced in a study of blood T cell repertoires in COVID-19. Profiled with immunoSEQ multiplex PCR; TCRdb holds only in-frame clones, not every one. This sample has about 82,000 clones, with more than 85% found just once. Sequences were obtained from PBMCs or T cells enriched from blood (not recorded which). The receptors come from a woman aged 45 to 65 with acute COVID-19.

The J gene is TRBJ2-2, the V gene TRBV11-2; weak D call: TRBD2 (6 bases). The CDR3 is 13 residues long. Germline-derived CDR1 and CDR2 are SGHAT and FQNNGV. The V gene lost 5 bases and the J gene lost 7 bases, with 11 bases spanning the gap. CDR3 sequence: CASSPLGGGELFF. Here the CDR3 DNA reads TGTGCCAGCAGCCCCTTGGGGGGCGGGGAGCTGTTTTTT.

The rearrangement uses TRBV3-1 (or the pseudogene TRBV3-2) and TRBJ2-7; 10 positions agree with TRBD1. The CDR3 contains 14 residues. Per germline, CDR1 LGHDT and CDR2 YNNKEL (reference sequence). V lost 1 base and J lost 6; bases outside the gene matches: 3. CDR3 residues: CASSQGQGASEQYF. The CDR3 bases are TGTGCCAGCAGCCAAGGACAGGGGGCATCCGAGCAGTACTTC.

CDR3 coding DNA: TGTGCCAGCAGCTTAGTGGGCGGCAGCGGGAGGAATGAGCAGTTCTTC. Protein sequence: CASSLVGGSGRNEQFF. This chain uses TRBV7-8 with TRBJ2-1; 9 positions match TRBD2. This CDR3 contains 16 residues. In germline, CDR1 is SGHVS, CDR2 FQNEAQ. The V gene end was trimmed by 1 base and the J gene end by 7 bases; junction bases not matched to a gene: 8. The full variable domain, rest sourced from reference TRBV7-8 and TRBJ2-1, is GAGVSQSPRYKVAKRGQDVALRCDPISGHVSLFWYQQALGQGPEFLTYFQNEAQLDKSGLPSDRFFAERPEGSVSTLKIQRTQQEDSAVYLCASSLVGGSGRNEQFFGPGTRLTVL.

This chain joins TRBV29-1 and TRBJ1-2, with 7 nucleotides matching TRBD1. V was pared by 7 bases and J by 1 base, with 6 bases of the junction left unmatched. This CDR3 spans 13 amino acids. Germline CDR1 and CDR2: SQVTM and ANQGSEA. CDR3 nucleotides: TGCAGCGCTACAGGGGAGCTTAACTATGGCTACACCTTC. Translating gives CSATGELNYGYTF.

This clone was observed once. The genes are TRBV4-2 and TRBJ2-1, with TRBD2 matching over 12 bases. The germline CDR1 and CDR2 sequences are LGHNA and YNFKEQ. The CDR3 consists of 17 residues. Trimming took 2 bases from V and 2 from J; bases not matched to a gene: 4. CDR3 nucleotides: TGTGCCAGCAGCCAAATACTAGCGGGAGGCGCCTACAATGAGCAGTTCTTC. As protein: CASSQILAGGAYNEQFF.

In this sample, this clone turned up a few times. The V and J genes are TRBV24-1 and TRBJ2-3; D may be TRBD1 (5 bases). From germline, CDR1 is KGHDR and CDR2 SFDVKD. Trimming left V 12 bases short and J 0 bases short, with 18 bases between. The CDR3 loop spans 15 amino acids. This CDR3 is CAPLDGASSTDTQYF. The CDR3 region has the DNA TGTGCCCCCCTAGATGGGGCTTCTAGCACAGATACGCAGTATTTT.

In DNA form, the CDR3 reads TGTGCCAGCAGCCAAGGGGCAGGGGGTGACGAGCAGTACTTC. It yields the protein CASSQGAGGDEQYF. The rearrangement uses TRBV3-1 (or the pseudogene TRBV3-2) and TRBJ2-7; 7 positions match TRBD1. Germline V lookup: CDR1 LGHDT, CDR2 YNNKEL (reference sequence). With 1 base clipped from V and 5 bases from J, the junction kept 5 bases outside the gene matches. This CDR3 is built from 14 residues.

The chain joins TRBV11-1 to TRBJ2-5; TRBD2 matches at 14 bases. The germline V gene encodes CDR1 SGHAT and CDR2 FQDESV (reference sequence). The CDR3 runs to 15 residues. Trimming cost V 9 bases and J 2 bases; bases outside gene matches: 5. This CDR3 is CARNGTSGSQETQYF. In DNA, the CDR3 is TGTGCCAGGAATGGGACTAGCGGGAGTCAAGAGACCCAGTACTTC.

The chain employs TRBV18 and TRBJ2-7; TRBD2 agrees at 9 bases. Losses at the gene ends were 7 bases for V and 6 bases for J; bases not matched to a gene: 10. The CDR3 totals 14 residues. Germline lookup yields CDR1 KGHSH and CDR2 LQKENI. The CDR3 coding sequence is TGTGCCAGCTTAACCGGGACTAGCAAGGGCGAGCAGTACTTC. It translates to CASLTGTSKGEQYF. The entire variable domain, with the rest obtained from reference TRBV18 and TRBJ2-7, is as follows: NAGVMQNPRHLVRRRGQEARLRCSPMKGHSHVYWYRQLPEEGLKFMVYLQKENIIDESGMPKERFSAEFPKEGPSILRIQQVVRGDSAAYFCASLTGTSKGEQYFGPGTRLTVT.

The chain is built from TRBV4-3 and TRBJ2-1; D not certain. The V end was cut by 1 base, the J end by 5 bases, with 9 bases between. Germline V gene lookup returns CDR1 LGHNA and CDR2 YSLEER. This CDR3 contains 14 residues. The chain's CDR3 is CASSQGVQNNEQFF. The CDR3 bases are TGCGCCAGCAGCCAAGGTGTGCAGAACAATGAGCAGTTCTTC.

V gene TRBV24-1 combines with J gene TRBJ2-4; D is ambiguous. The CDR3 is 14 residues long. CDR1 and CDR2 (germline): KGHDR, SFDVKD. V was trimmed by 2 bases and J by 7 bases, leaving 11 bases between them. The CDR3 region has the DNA TGTGCCACCAGTGATTCTGCTAGATGGAACATTCAGTACTTC. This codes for CATSDSARWNIQYF.

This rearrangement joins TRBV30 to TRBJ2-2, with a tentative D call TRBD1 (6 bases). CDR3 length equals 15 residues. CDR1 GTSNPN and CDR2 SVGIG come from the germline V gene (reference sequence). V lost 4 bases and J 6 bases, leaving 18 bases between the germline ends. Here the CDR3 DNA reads TGTGCCTGGAAAACCCGGACAGACGGGGCCGGGGAGCTGTTTTTT. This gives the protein CAWKTRTDGAGELFF.

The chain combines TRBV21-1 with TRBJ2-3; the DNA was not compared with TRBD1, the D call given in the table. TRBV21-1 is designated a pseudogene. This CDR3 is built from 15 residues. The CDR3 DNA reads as TGTGCCAGCAGCAGGGGCGAGCCCAGCACAGATACGCAGTATTTT. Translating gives CASSRGEPSTDTQYF.

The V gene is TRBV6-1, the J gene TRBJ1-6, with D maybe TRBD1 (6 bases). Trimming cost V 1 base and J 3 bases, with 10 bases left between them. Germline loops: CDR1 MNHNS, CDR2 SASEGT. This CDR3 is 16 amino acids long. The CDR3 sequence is CASSEGYRVYNSPLHF. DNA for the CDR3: TGTGCCAGCAGTGAAGGTTACAGGGTCTATAATTCACCCCTCCACTTT.

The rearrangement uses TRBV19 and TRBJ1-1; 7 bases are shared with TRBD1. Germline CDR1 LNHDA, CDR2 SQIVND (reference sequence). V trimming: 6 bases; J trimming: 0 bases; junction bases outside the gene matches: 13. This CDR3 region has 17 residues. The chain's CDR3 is CASSSLQGWGMNTEAFF. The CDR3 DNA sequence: TGTGCCAGTAGCTCATTACAGGGGTGGGGGATGAACACTGAAGCTTTCTTT.

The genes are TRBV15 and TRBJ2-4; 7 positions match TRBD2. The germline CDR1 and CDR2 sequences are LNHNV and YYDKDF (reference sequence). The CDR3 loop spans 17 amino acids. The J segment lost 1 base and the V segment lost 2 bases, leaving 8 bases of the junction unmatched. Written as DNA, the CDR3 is TGTGCCACCAGCAGAATGGGCGGGAGTTCGGCCAAAAACATTCAGTACTTC. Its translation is CATSRMGGSSAKNIQYF.

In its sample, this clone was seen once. CDR3 loop: CASSARDREVIRNTEAFF. DNA for the CDR3: TGTGCCAGCAGCGCCCGGGACAGGGAAGTAATAAGGAACACTGAAGCTTTCTTT. The chain links TRBV9 to TRBJ1-1; 9 positions match TRBD1. The CDR3 has 18 amino acids. Germline CDR1 SGDLS, CDR2 YYNGEE. V lost 3 bases to trimming and J lost 1 base; unmatched junction nucleotides: 13.